Listed below are T cell receptor beta chains from one sample, sequenced in a study of tumor T cells in aggressive B-cell lymphoma. Method: immunoSEQ multiplex PCR; TCRdb's copy keeps in-frame clones and lacks some. The profile covers around 2,600 clones, with approximately 80% appearing a single time and 9.5% to 15% taken by the ten largest. Sequenced material: tumor tissue. These receptors were collected from an adult with diffuse large B cell lymphoma. Both conserved end residues are part of each CDR3. The D gene is left open where the match is weak. The size field is filled for only some rows; it gives once, few, many or a size class.

j_call,d_call,v_call,clone_size,cdr3_nt,cdr3_aa
TRBJ1-1,-,TRBV6-1,few,TGTGCCAGCAAATCCGGGCGGGGCACTGAAGCTTTCTTT,CASKSGRGTEAFF
TRBJ1-2,TRBD1,TRBV30,-,TGTGCCTGGAATTATGAGGGGGCAACGTATGGCTACACCTTC,CAWNYEGATYGYTF
TRBJ2-2,-,TRBV4-3,-,TGCGCCAGCAGGCTAGGAACAGGGAACACCGGGGAGCTGTTTTTT,CASRLGTGNTGELFF
TRBJ2-5,-,TRBV4-1,-,TGCGCCAGCAGCCAAGATTCCGGCGGGGTACAAGAGACCCAGTACTTC,CASSQDSGGVQETQYF
TRBJ1-1,TRBD1,TRBV7-2,-,TGTGCCAGCAGCTCGGGACAGACAAACACTGAAGCTTTCTTT,CASSSGQTNTEAFF
TRBJ2-1,TRBD2,TRBV7-8,-,TGCTCTAGCGGGGGGCCGTTGGATGAGCAGTTCTTC,CSSGGPLDEQFF
TRBJ2-1,TRBD1,TRBV18,-,TGTGCCAGCTCACTCGGACAGGGGTACAATGAGCAGTTCTTC,CASSLGQGYNEQFF
TRBJ1-5,TRBD1,TRBV7-2,-,TGTGCCAGCAGCTTATCGGGACAGGGTACGGGTCAGCCCCAGCATTTT,CASSLSGQGTGQPQHF
TRBJ1-3,-,TRBV10-1,-,TGCGCCAGCAGTGATGTAAGCGGTAAGGGCTCTGGAAACACCATATATTTT,CASSDVSGKGSGNTIYF
TRBJ2-7,-,TRBV2,-,TGTGCCAGCACCGATTTCCCCGGCGAGCAGTACTTC,CASTDFPGEQYF
TRBJ2-5,TRBD2,TRBV9,few,TGTGCCAGCACTTTAGGGAGCGGGGACCAAGAGACCCAGTACTTC,CASTLGSGDQETQYF
TRBJ2-3,-,TRBV5-1,-,TGCGCCAGCAGTCCCGGAGGGGGGGCCGATACGCAGTATTTT,CASSPGGGADTQYF
TRBJ2-2,TRBD2,TRBV5-4,-,TGTGCCAGCAGGGCACTAGCGGGAATTAACGGGGGCGGGGAGCTATTTTTT,CASRALAGINGGGELFF
TRBJ1-2,-,TRBV4-3,few,TGCGCCAGCAGCCAAGACTCCTCTAGTAATGGCTATGGCTACACCTTC,CASSQDSSSNGYGYTF
TRBJ2-1,TRBD2,TRBV4-1,-,TGCGCCAGCAGCCACGGATCGACTAGCGGGGGGGCCATGTACAATGAGCAGTTCTTC,CASSHGSTSGGAMYNEQFF
TRBJ2-5,-,TRBV5-1,-,TGCGCCAGCAGCTTGGGGGCCAATCAAGAGACCCAGTACTTC,CASSLGANQETQYF
TRBJ2-7,TRBD1,TRBV29-1,-,TGCAGCGCGCGTATGACAGGGGTTCCCTACGAGCAGTACTTC,CSARMTGVPYEQYF
TRBJ1-5,TRBD1,TRBV30,-,TGTGCCTGGAGTGTGACAGGGGGCTATGGCAATCAGCCCCAGCATTTT,CAWSVTGGYGNQPQHF
TRBJ2-3,-,TRBV4-3,-,TGCGCCAGCAGCCAAGATGGGGCAGGGGGAGGTTGGGATACGCAGTATTTT,CASSQDGAGGGWDTQYF
TRBJ2-7,TRBD2,TRBV10-2,-,TGCGCCAGCAGTGAGTCAAGGGCGGGGGGCTCCTACGAGCAGTACTTC,CASSESRAGGSYEQYF
TRBJ1-1,-,TRBV10-2,-,TGCGCCAGCACCCCCGAGCGGTGGGCCACTGAAGCTTTCTTT,CASTPERWATEAFF
TRBJ1-4,TRBD1,TRBV15,-,TGTGCCACCAGCAGGGACAGGGAAGGGAATGAAAAACTGTTTTTT,CATSRDREGNEKLFF
TRBJ2-5,TRBD1,TRBV4-1,-,TGCGCCAGCAGCCAAGGCCGACAGGGTGAGACCCAGTACTTC,CASSQGRQGETQYF
TRBJ1-6,-,TRBV5-6,once,TGTGCCAGCAGCTTAGACGGCGGTTCTCAGACACCCCTCCACTTT,CASSLDGGSQTPLHF
TRBJ2-1,TRBD2,TRBV10-3,-,TGTGCCATCAGACTAGCGGGATCGGCCAATGAGCAGTTCTTC,CAIRLAGSANEQFF
TRBJ2-1,-,TRBV9,-,TGTGCCAGCAGTGGACTGCCGGGAGATGAGCAGTTCTTC,CASSGLPGDEQFF
TRBJ1-4,TRBD1,TRBV6-5,few,TGTGCCAGCAGGGCCGGCAGGGGGAGTGAAAAACTGTTTTTT,CASRAGRGSEKLFF
TRBJ2-1,-,TRBV23-1,-,TGCGCCAGCGGCCAATATTCCGGGGGTGAGCAGTTCTTC,CASGQYSGGEQFF